This entry concerns a single TCR beta chain. These data originate in a study of blood T cell repertoires in COVID-19. Overall study context: Acute and convalescent COVID-19 specimens originated in the United States, Italy and Spain. Nucleic acid was either cDNA or gDNA, and it came from T cells, B-cell-depleted T cells, or PBMCs.

Methods used by the authors: Amplifying reference gene primers gave estimates of nucleated cell counts. Assay used: immunoSEQ multiplex PCR; TCRdb lists only in-frame clones, some missing. V and J calls and clone size come straight from that table; D and trimming were deduced from the DNA. This sample has tens of thousands of clones, with around nine tenths found just once. Looked up from germline, CDR1 is MNHEY and CDR2 is SVGAGI. V lost 6 bases to trimming and J lost 11 bases; unmatched junction nucleotides: 12. This CDR3 comprises 14 residues. Sequencing was carried out using peripheral blood. This receptor was identified in a man aged 60 to 69 with acute or convalescent COVID-19. The chain uses TRBV6-5 and TRBJ1-1, with TRBD1 identical over 10 bases. The CDR3 loop is CASRVQTGGLDAFF. The DNA of the CDR3 is TGTGCCAGCAGGGTACAGACAGGGGGCCTTGATGCTTTCTTT.